These T cell receptor beta chains were read from a single sample in a study of a mutant IDH1 vaccine in newly diagnosed glioma. Clones were sequenced by immunoSEQ multiplex PCR, and TCRdb holds only the in-frame ones, with some missing. The sample yields tens of thousands of clones, approximately 81% seen once. These receptors' targets are unknown. The source was PBMCs, collected from a glioma patient whose treatment included an IDH1 peptide vaccine. These receptors were obtained from a man aged 30 to 45 with glioma. CDR3s include the opening cysteine and the closing phenylalanine or tryptophan. Each record gives: V gene, D gene, clone size, J gene, CDR3 DNA, CDR3 protein. The D gene is left open where the match is weak. The size field is filled for only some rows; it gives once, few, many or a size class.

>TRBV4-1|TRBD1|-|TRBJ2-7
TGCGCCAGCAGCCTGGGCTACGGGCAGGGGGTCCTGATTAGCTCCTACGAGCAGTACTTC
CASSLGYGQGVLISSYEQYF
>TRBV6-5|-|-|TRBJ2-7
TGTGCCAGCAGTTACATTGGATCGGGGAACTCCTACGAGCAGTACTTC
CASSYIGSGNSYEQYF
>TRBV7-9|-|-|TRBJ2-1
TGTGCCAGCAGCTTAGAGAGGTATGAGCAGTTCTTC
CASSLERYEQFF
>TRBV5-1|TRBD1|-|TRBJ2-7
TGCGCCAGCAAACGTGGGACAGTTGAGTCCTACGAGCAGTACTTC
CASKRGTVESYEQYF
>TRBV19|-|-|TRBJ2-1
TGTGCCAGTAGCGACAGGCCGAGCTCCTACAATGAGCAGTTCTTC
CASSDRPSSYNEQFF
>TRBV19|-|-|TRBJ2-1
TGTGCCAGTAGTACGGGCGACAATGAGCAGTTCTTC
CASSTGDNEQFF
>TRBV13|TRBD1|-|TRBJ1-2
TGTGCCAGCAGCCTAGGGGGCAGTTGGAGGGGTGGTGGCTACACCTTC
CASSLGGSWRGGGYTF
>TRBV7-2|-|-|TRBJ2-4
TGTGCCAGCAGCTTAGTGGGACGGATAGGAGCCAAAAACATTCAGTACTTC
CASSLVGRIGAKNIQYF
>TRBV5-5|-|once|TRBJ1-5
TGTGCCAGCAGCTTGGTCGGGTCCAATCAGCCCCAGCATTTT
CASSLVGSNQPQHF
>TRBV5-1|TRBD2|-|TRBJ2-2
TGCGCCAGCAGCTATGTGGCGGGGGTGAACACCGGGGAGCTGTTTTTT
CASSYVAGVNTGELFF
>TRBV20-1|-|once|TRBJ2-7
TGCAGTGCTGGGGGGCTCCGCGAGCAGTACTTC
CSAGGLREQYF
>TRBV28|TRBD1|-|TRBJ2-7
TGTGCCAGCAGCCCCCCGGACAGGTCAAACGGTTACGAGCAGTACTTC
CASSPPDRSNGYEQYF
>TRBV14|-|-|TRBJ1-2
TGTGCCAGCAGCCAAGTACCGCATCCTGGACGTGGCTACACCTTC
CASSQVPHPGRGYTF
>TRBV4-2|-|-|TRBJ2-1
TGTGCCAGCAGCCAAGGAGCCAAAAAGGGTGGTAATGAGCAGTTCTTC
CASSQGAKKGGNEQFF
>TRBV10-3|TRBD1|-|TRBJ2-2
TGTGCCATCAGTCAGCCTAGGGGGACAGGCGAGAACACCGGGGAGCTGTTTTTT
CAISQPRGTGENTGELFF
>TRBV10-1|-|-|TRBJ2-7
TGCGCCAGCAGTGACTCCTACGAGCAGTACTTC
CASSDSYEQYF
>TRBV5-1|TRBD1|-|TRBJ2-5
TGCGCCAGCAGCCCGACAGGGGTCCAAGAGACCCAGTACTTC
CASSPTGVQETQYF
>TRBV14|-|-|TRBJ1-2
TGTGCCAGCAGCAAGCTTAGGACTAGTGGCTACACCTTC
CASSKLRTSGYTF
>TRBV4-2|-|-|TRBJ1-1
TGTGCCAGCAGCCAAGTCCCCGGGACGACGGACACTGAAGCTTTCTTT
CASSQVPGTTDTEAFF
>TRBV4-1|-|-|TRBJ1-1
TGCGCCAGCAGCCAAGGAAGCCCGCTGCTCCATGCGGGACTTAACACTGAAGCTTTCTTT
CASSQGSPLLHAGLNTEAFF
>TRBV19|-|-|TRBJ1-6
TGTGCCAGTAGTCTCCGGGACGGATATAATTCACCCCTCCACTTT
CASSLRDGYNSPLHF
>TRBV7-9|-|-|TRBJ1-2
TGTGCCAGCAGCTTAGCCCAAACAGATAACTATGGCTACACCTTC
CASSLAQTDNYGYTF
>TRBV11-2|-|-|TRBJ1-1
TGTGCCAGCCACTGGGGGGCGGAGAACACTGAAGCTTTCTTT
CASHWGAENTEAFF
>TRBV5-1|-|once|TRBJ1-1
TGCGCCAGCAGCTTGGGGAGGGGTTGGGGCACTGAAGCTTTCTTT
CASSLGRGWGTEAFF
>TRBV29-1|-|-|TRBJ2-5
TGCAGCGTTGAAGATCTTTCCGGTGGGGAGACCCAGTACTTC
CSVEDLSGGETQYF
>TRBV29-1|-|few|TRBJ1-1
TGCAGCGTAGCCGGGACCGCTTCTGAAGCTTTCTTT
CSVAGTASEAFF
>TRBV11-3|-|-|TRBJ2-2
TGTGCCAGCAGCCGAACAGGCCTCGGGACCACCGGGGAGCTGTTTTTT
CASSRTGLGTTGELFF
>TRBV6-1|-|-|TRBJ1-1
TGTGCCAGCAGTGAATACAGGACGAACACTGAAGCTTTCTTT
CASSEYRTNTEAFF
>TRBV18|TRBD1|-|TRBJ1-5
TGTGCCAGCTCCCGGACAGGGGCTCAGCCCCAGCATTTT
CASSRTGAQPQHF
>TRBV6-1|-|-|TRBJ1-2
TGTGCCAGCAGTGAAGCCTCGTACAGCTTAGTTGGCTACACCTTC
CASSEASYSLVGYTF
>TRBV7-6|-|-|TRBJ2-5
TGTGCCAGCAGCTTAGCTGGGATCAGGACAATTAAAGAGACCCAGTACTTC
CASSLAGIRTIKETQYF
>TRBV7-9|TRBD1|few|TRBJ1-1
TGTGCCAGCGTTGGGACGGGACAGGGGGCGAACACTGAAGCTTTCTTT
CASVGTGQGANTEAFF
>TRBV5-6|-|-|TRBJ1-4
TGTGCCAGCAGCTTCCGTACCGGGACAAGAGCAGCAACTAATGAAAAACTGTTTTTT
CASSFRTGTRAATNEKLFF
>TRBV28|TRBD1|-|TRBJ1-6
TGTGCCAGCAGAACAGGGGGCATATCCCACACTTCCCCACTAAATAATTCACCCCTCCACTTT
CASRTGGISHTSPLNNSPLHF
>TRBV28|-|-|TRBJ1-1
TGTGCCAGCAGCCAACCCAGGAAGAACACTGAAGCTTTCTTT
CASSQPRKNTEAFF
>TRBV28|-|-|TRBJ1-2
TGTGCCAGCAGCCCTAATCATAACTATGGCTACACCTTC
CASSPNHNYGYTF
>TRBV5-6|-|-|TRBJ1-2
TGTGCCAGCAGCTTGGTGGGGGAGTTCTATGGCTACACCTTC
CASSLVGEFYGYTF